The 14 T cell receptor beta chains in this list originate from one sample, sequenced in a study of T cell repertoires in cytomegalovirus infection. TCRdb reanalysed the reads using MiXCR and keeps one entry per CDR3 protein. This sample has around 490,000 distinct CDR3 sequences, with about 25% found just once. Specimen: PBMCs. The source is a human donor in good health (CMV status not recorded). Some clones in this sample may be carry-over from other donors' samples.

This clonotype was seen a handful of times. V gene TRBV6-1 combines with J gene TRBJ2-7; D possibly corresponds to TRBD2 (5 bases). This CDR3 has 14 residues. Trimming removed 6 bases from V and 3 bases from J, with 15 bases in between. The germline V gene has CDR1 MNHNS and CDR2 SASEGT. CDR3 in amino acids: CASSHGPGIYEQYF. The CDR3 DNA sequence: TGTGCCAGCAGCCACGGTCCCGGGATCTACGAGCAGTACTTC.

This clonotype came up a few times. The rearrangement links TRBV7-2 to TRBJ2-7, with D unclear. V was pared by 5 bases and J by 0 bases, with 11 bases between. Per the germline V gene, CDR1 is SGHTA and CDR2 is FQGNSA. The CDR3 extends over 14 amino acids. In DNA, the CDR3 is TGTGCCAGCAGCGTAGTACTGAGCTCCTACGAGCAGTACTTC. Translating it yields CASSVVLSSYEQYF.

This clonotype was seen a handful of times. The chain has TRBV15 and TRBJ2-3; TRBD2 is a possible D gene (5 bases). V lost 8 bases and J 2 bases, leaving 14 bases between the germline ends. CDR3 length equals 14 residues. Germline loops: CDR1 LNHNV, CDR2 YYDKDF (reference sequence). The CDR3 loop reads CATSPGRPTDTQYF. Here the CDR3 DNA reads TGTGCCACCTCCCCGGGGAGACCCACAGATACGCAGTATTTT.

The chain combines TRBV6-1 with TRBJ2-7; D remains unclear. CDR1 MNHNS and CDR2 SASEGT come from the germline V gene. This CDR3 comprises 13 residues. V shed 7 bases and J shed 0 bases, with 10 bases lying between them. CDR3 nucleotide sequence: TGTGCCAGCATAGGACCCCTCTCCTACGAGCAGTACGTC. This translates into CASIGPLSYEQYV.

This clonotype came up once. This sequence joins TRBV29-1 and TRBJ1-1, with D unclear. The length of the CDR3 is 15 residues. Germline lookup yields CDR1 SQVTM and CDR2 ANQGSEA. V was cut by 4 bases and J by 1 base, with 16 bases left in between. The CDR3 here is CSVVADGRKNTEAFF. CDR3 in DNA: TGCAGCGTTGTGGCGGACGGACGAAAGAACACTGAAGCTTTCTTT. Using reference TRBV29-1 and TRBJ1-1 for the parts outside the CDR3, the full variable domain is SAVISQKPSRDICQRGTSLTIQCQVDSQVTMMFWYRQQPGQSLTLIATANQGSEATYESGFVIDKFPISRPNLTFSTLTVSNMSPEDSSIYLCSVVADGRKNTEAFFGQGTRLTVV.

The CDR3 here is CASSPPRTANQPQHF. The CDR3 bases are TGTGCCAGCAGTCCACCAAGGACGGCGAATCAGCCCCAGCATTTT. The rearrangement joins TRBV28 to TRBJ1-5; no clear D gene. The CDR3 spans 15 residues. V lost 5 bases to trimming and J lost 4 bases, with 15 bases between them. Germline values: CDR1 MDHEN, CDR2 SYDVKM.

This clonotype has just a few counts. V is TRBV19 and J is TRBJ1-5; 9 bases are a match to TRBD1. CDR3 length: 15 amino acids. The J segment lost 2 bases and the V segment lost 7 bases, leaving 6 bases of the junction unmatched. Germline lookup yields CDR1 LNHDA and CDR2 SQIVND (reference sequence). In DNA, the CDR3 is TGTGCCAGTAAGAGGGACAGGGATCGCAATCAGCCCCAGCATTTT. It codes for CASKRDRDRNQPQHF.

The chain joins TRBV29-1 to TRBJ2-5, with unresolved D. The CDR3 runs to 11 residues. The ends were cut back, 6 bases at V and 5 bases at J, with 10 bases in the middle. CDR1 is SQVTM, CDR2 ANQGSEA, per germline. This CDR3 reads CSVPAGETQYF. CDR3 bases: TGCAGCGTCCCCGCCGGGGAGACCCAGTACTTC.

In regard to this clonotype: Relative to the germline gene, one junction end is altered; a read error may explain this. The chain carries TRBV5-1 and TRBJ1-2; D gene uncertain. The CDR3 loop spans 17 amino acids. The germline V gene encodes CDR1 SGHRS and CDR2 YFSETQ. CDR3 amino acids: CASSLVTAYISNSGYTF. The CDR3, as DNA: TGCGCCAGCAGCTTGGTGACGGCTTACATCTCTAACTCTGGCTACACCTTC.

This chain uses TRBV20-1 with TRBJ2-7, with 11 bases aligning to TRBD1. With 0 bases clipped from V and 3 bases from J, the junction kept 7 bases outside the gene matches. The CDR3 consists of 16 residues. Germline V lookup: CDR1 DFQATT, CDR2 SNEGSKA (reference sequence). The CDR3 is CSARDLGTGGDYEQYV. CDR3 nucleotide sequence: TGCAGTGCTAGAGATCTGGGGACAGGGGGTGACTACGAGCAGTACGTC.

This sequence joins TRBV3-1 and TRBJ2-7; 9 bases fit TRBD2. J lost 3 bases, V lost 1 base, and 13 bases had no gene match. This CDR3 has 18 residues. Germline V gene data show CDR1 as LGHDT and CDR2 as YNNKEL (reference sequence). The CDR3 nucleotides read TGTGCCAGCAGCCAAGGTGGACGGGGAGCGGGAGGAGTCTACGAGCAGTACGTC. It codes for CASSQGGRGAGGVYEQYV.

V is TRBV19 and J is TRBJ2-7; possible D gene TRBD2, 6 bases. V was clipped by 4 bases and J by 0 bases, with 13 bases between them. Germline-derived CDR1 and CDR2 are LNHDA and SQIVND (reference sequence). The CDR3 length is 15 residues. The CDR3: CASSRGGTLSYEQYF. The CDR3 DNA is TGTGCCAGTAGTAGGGGCGGGACCCTCTCCTACGAGCAGTACTTC.

V gene TRBV7-2 combines with J gene TRBJ2-7, with 7 bases identical to TRBD2. The germline CDR1 and CDR2 sequences are SGHTA and FQGNSA. V dropped 4 bases and J dropped 2; count of bases not matched to a gene: 5. The CDR3 length is 14 residues. The CDR3 DNA is TGTGCCAGCAGCTGGGCTGGGGGGGCCTACGAGCAGTACTTC. It yields the protein CASSWAGGAYEQYF.

This chain uses TRBV7-9 with TRBJ2-5; either TRBD1 or TRBD2 may fit D (5 bases each). The CDR3 runs 16 residues. Germline loops: CDR1 SEHNR, CDR2 FQNEAQ (reference sequence). V lost 5 bases to trimming and J lost 4 bases, with 20 bases between them. CDR3: CASSPGDGREGETQYF. CDR3 in DNA: TGTGCCAGCAGCCCCGGGGACGGCCGAGAGGGAGAGACCCAGTACTTC.